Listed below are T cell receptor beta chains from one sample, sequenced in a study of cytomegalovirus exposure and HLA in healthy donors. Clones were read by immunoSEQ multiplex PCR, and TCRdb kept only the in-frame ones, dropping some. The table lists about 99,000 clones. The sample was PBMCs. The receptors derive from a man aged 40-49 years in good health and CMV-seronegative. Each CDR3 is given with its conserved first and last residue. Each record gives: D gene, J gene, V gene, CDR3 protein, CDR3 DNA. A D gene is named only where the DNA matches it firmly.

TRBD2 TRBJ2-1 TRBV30 CAWSGVPWRESYNEQFF TGTGCCTGGAGTGGGGTTCCATGGCGGGAGTCCTACAATGAGCAGTTCTTC
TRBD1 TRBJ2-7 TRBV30 CAWSAGQGYEQYF TGTGCCTGGAGTGCGGGACAGGGGTACGAGCAGTACTTC
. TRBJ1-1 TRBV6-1 CASSPILRRNTEAFF TGTGCCAGCAGCCCCATACTTCGTCGGAACACTGAAGCTTTCTTT
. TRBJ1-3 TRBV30 CAWSVVGGRNTIYF TGTGCCTGGAGTGTTGTGGGGGGACGAAACACCATATATTTT
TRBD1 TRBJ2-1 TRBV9 CASSFTTGTANEQFF TGTGCCAGCAGCTTCACGACAGGGACGGCCAATGAGCAGTTCTTC
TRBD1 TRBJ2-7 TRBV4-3 CASSQVQGAASYEQYF TGCGCCAGCAGCCAAGTACAGGGGGCGGCATCCTACGAGCAGTACTTC
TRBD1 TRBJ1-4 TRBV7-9 CASSPRQGAVEKLFF TGTGCCAGCAGCCCGCGACAGGGGGCAGTTGAAAAACTGTTTTTT
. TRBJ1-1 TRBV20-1 CSARDLIAFF TGCAGTGCTAGAGATCTAATTGCTTTCTTT
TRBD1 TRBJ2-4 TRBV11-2 CASSLTGGQDIQYF TGTGCCAGCAGCTTAACCGGGGGACAGGACATTCAGTACTTC
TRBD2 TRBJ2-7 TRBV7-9 CASSPPLAGRYEQYF TGTGCCAGCAGCCCCCCACTAGCGGGGCGCTACGAGCAGTACTTC
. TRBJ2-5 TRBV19 CASSIRAEETQYF TGTGCCAGTAGTATAAGAGCCGAAGAGACCCAGTACTTC
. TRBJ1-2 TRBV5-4 CASSLATRSQEGYGYTF TGTGCCAGCAGCTTGGCTACCAGGAGCCAAGAGGGCTATGGCTACACCTTC
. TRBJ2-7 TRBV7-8 CASSLDRAYEQYF TGTGCCAGCAGCTTAGACCGGGCCTACGAGCAGTACTTC
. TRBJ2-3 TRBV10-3 CAISEPRGGTDTQYF TGTGCCATCAGTGAGCCCAGGGGCGGCACAGATACGCAGTATTTT
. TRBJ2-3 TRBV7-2 CASSHGGGTRGTDTQYF TGTGCCAGCAGCCACGGTGGCGGGACCCGGGGCACAGATACGCAGTATTTT
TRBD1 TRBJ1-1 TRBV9 CASSPEAGGFEAFF TGTGCCAGCAGCCCCGAGGCAGGGGGCTTTGAAGCTTTCTTT
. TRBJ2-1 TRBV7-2 CASSLVRRADDNEQFF TGTGCCAGCAGCTTAGTTCGCAGGGCGGATGACAATGAGCAGTTCTTC
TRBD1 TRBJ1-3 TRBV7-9 CASSSGGAYGNTIYF TGTGCCAGCAGCTCAGGGGGCGCTTATGGAAACACCATATATTTT
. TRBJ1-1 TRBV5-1 CASSLWRGGVAWNTEAFF TGCGCCAGCAGCTTGTGGAGAGGGGGGGTTGCGTGGAACACTGAAGCTTTCTTT
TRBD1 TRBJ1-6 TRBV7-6 CASSEGTGGFDSPLHF TGTGCCAGCAGCGAAGGGACAGGGGGCTTTGATTCACCCCTCCACTTT
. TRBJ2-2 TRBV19 CASSATGPGELFF TGTGCCAGTAGTGCAACAGGGCCCGGGGAGCTGTTTTTT
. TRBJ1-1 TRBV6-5 CASSSRGDETEAFF TGTGCCAGCAGTTCGCGGGGGGATGAAACTGAAGCTTTCTTT
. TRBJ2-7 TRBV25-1 CASRRLYEQYF TGTGCCAGCAGGAGGCTATACGAGCAGTACTTC
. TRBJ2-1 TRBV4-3 CASSQDSGGNTDEQFF TGCGCCAGCAGCCAAGATTCAGGGGGGAATACTGATGAGCAGTTCTTC
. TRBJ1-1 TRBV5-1 CASSLVPGDTEAFF TGCGCCAGCAGCTTGGTTCCGGGTGACACTGAAGCTTTCTTT
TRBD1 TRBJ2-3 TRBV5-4 CASRSPGQGVADTQYF TGTGCCAGCAGATCACCGGGACAGGGGGTTGCAGATACGCAGTATTTT
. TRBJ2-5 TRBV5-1 CASSPGDSVETQYF TGCGCCAGCAGCCCTGGGGATAGCGTAGAGACCCAGTACTTC
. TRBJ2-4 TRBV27 CASSSLQALAKNIQYF TGTGCCAGCAGTTCTTTACAGGCACTAGCCAAAAACATTCAGTACTTC
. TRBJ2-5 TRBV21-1 CASSPDIRTSGAYETQYF TGTGCCAGCAGTCCCGACATCCGGACTAGCGGGGCGTACGAGACCCAGTACTTC
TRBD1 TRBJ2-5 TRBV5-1 CASGQGAPSETQYF TGCGCCAGCGGACAGGGGGCGCCAAGCGAGACCCAGTACTTC
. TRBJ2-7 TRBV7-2 CASSLVPQGGYEQYF TGTGCCAGCAGCTTAGTCCCCCAGGGGGGCTACGAGCAGTACTTC
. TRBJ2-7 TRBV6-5 CASSPATGASSEQYF TGTGCCAGCAGCCCCGCGACAGGCGCGTCCTCCGAGCAGTACTTC
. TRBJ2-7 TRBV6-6 CASSHRVEQYF TGTGCCAGCAGCCACAGGGTCGAGCAGTACTTC
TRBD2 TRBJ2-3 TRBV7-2 CASSRLAGGVHTDTQYF TGTGCCAGCAGCCGACTAGCGGGGGGAGTTCACACAGATACGCAGTATTTT
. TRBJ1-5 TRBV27 CASSPRDNDQPQHF TGTGCCAGCAGTCCCCGGGACAACGATCAGCCCCAGCATTTT
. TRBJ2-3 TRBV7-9 CASSLRTVTDTQYF TGTGCCAGCAGCTTGCGGACAGTCACAGATACGCAGTATTTT
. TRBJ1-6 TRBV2 CASSGRTESSYNSPLHF TGTGCCAGCAGTGGAAGGACTGAGAGCTCCTATAATTCACCCCTCCACTTT
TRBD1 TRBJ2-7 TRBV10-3 CAISPPPGGYEQYF TGTGCCATCAGTCCTCCTCCAGGGGGCTACGAGCAGTACTTC
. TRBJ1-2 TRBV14 CASSRATGRGYGYTF TGTGCCAGCAGCCGTGCGACCGGGCGGGGGTATGGCTACACCTTC
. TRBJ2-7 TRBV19 CASSPTTYYEQYF TGTGCCAGTAGTCCGACTACTTACTACGAGCAGTACTTC
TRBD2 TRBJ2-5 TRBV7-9 CASSLGGTSGWGQETQYF TGTGCCAGCAGCTTAGGAGGGACTAGTGGTTGGGGCCAAGAGACCCAGTACTTC
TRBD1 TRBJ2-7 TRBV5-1 CASSWTRTGQNYEQYF TGCGCCAGCAGCTGGACCCGGACAGGGCAAAACTACGAGCAGTACTTC
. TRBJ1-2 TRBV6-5 CASSLQPGANYGYTF TGTGCCAGCAGTCTCCAACCGGGAGCCAACTATGGCTACACCTTC
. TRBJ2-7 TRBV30 CAWSVFRVDEQYF TGTGCCTGGAGTGTATTCAGGGTTGACGAGCAGTACTTC
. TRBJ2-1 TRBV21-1 CASSKVWTSGSATYNEQFF TGTGCCAGCAGCAAAGTTTGGACTAGCGGGAGCGCTACCTACAATGAGCAGTTCTTC
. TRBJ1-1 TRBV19 CASNYNTEAFF TGTGCCAGTAACTATAACACTGAAGCTTTCTTT
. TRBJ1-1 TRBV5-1 CASSFTGTTEAFF TGCGCCAGCAGCTTTACAGGGACCACTGAAGCTTTCTTT
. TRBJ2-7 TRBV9 CASSPRPPARGSPYEQYF TGTGCCAGCAGCCCGCGCCCACCAGCTAGGGGGAGCCCCTACGAGCAGTACTTC
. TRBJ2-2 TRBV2 CASSELGPGGLFF TGTGCCAGCAGTGAGCTTGGTCCCGGGGGGCTGTTTTTT
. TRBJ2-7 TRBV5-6 CASSLTSYEQYF TGTGCCAGCAGCCTGACTAGTTACGAGCAGTACTTC
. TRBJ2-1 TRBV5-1 CASSFSITNEQFF TGCGCCAGCAGCTTTAGTATAACCAATGAGCAGTTCTTC
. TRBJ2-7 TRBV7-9 CASSFPLGQGGHGQYF TGTGCCAGCAGCTTTCCCCTGGGGCAGGGGGGCCACGGGCAGTACTTC
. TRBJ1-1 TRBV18 CASSAGSNTEAFF TGTGCCAGCTCAGCAGGATCCAACACTGAAGCTTTCTTT
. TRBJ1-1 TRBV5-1 CASSLALESEAFF TGCGCCAGCAGCTTGGCCCTAGAGTCTGAAGCTTTCTTT
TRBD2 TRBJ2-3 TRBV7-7 CASSPTSGASTDTQYF TGTGCCAGCAGCCCTACTAGCGGGGCAAGCACAGATACGCAGTATTTT